Below, 13 T cell receptor beta chains from the same sample are listed, as sequenced in a study of spatial heterogeneity in lung cancer. TCRdb recomputed calls from the 5' RACE reads with MiXCR, one row per CDR3 protein. The table has approximately 43,000 distinct CDR3 sequences, about 10% seen once. The time point denotes: blood at routine non-recurrence follow-up after resection. Sequencing was performed on PBMCs, taken at follow-up. Receptors were obtained from a female donor with early-stage non-small cell lung cancer.

The genes are TRBV6-6 and TRBJ1-5; no clear D. CDR1 and CDR2 from the germline V gene are MNHNY and SVGAGI (reference sequence). V was cut by 2 bases and J by 12 bases, with 17 bases left in between. This CDR3 contains 14 residues. CDR3 residues: CASSYGTAESHQHF. DNA of the CDR3: TGTGCCAGCAGTTACGGAACGGCAGAGTCCCACCAGCATTTT.

Ten or more counts support this clonotype. The J gene is TRBJ2-1, the V gene TRBV7-2, with 7 bases that match TRBD2. This CDR3 has 12 amino acids. CDR1 and CDR2 (germline): SGHTA, FQGNSA. J gave up 5 bases and V 8 bases, and 3 bases lay outside the gene matches. CDR3 protein: CASRGGNNEQFF. In nucleotides, the CDR3 is TGTGCCAGCCGCGGGGGTAACAATGAGCAGTTCTTC. Together with reference TRBV7-2 and TRBJ2-1, the CDR3 gives the full variable domain: GAGVSQSPSNKVTEKGKDVELRCDPISGHTALYWYRQSLGQGLEFLIYFQGNSAPDKSGLPSDRFSAERTGGSVSTLTIQRTQQEDSAVYLCASRGGNNEQFFGPGTRLTVL.

This clonotype was found a few times. The genes are TRBV7-2 and TRBJ2-1; D unresolved. The germline V gene has CDR1 SGHTA and CDR2 FQGNSA. The length of the CDR3 is 12 residues. V lost 5 bases, J lost 6 bases, and 8 bases lay in between. CDR3 region: CASSPTTNEQFF. CDR3 DNA sequence: TGTGCCAGCAGCCCGACCACCAATGAGCAGTTCTTC.

This clonotype was detected only a few times. The genes are TRBV7-2 and TRBJ1-1, with a tentative D call TRBD1 (5 bases). Trimming took off 1 base at V and 5 bases at J, with 14 bases between the two ends. The CDR3 spans 15 residues. Germline V lookup: CDR1 SGHTA, CDR2 FQGNSA. The CDR3 sequence is CASSLGLGVYTEAFF. The CDR3 DNA is TGTGCCAGCAGCTTAGGACTAGGGGTGTATACTGAAGCTTTCTTT.

This clonotype appeared many times. The chain combines TRBV9 with TRBJ1-2; D is undetermined. CDR1 SGDLS and CDR2 YYNGEE come from the germline V gene. V was trimmed by 0 bases and J by 8 bases, leaving 11 bases between them. The CDR3 loop spans 13 amino acids. CDR3 region: CASSVEVEGGYTF. CDR3 in DNA: TGTGCCAGCAGCGTAGAGGTAGAGGGCGGCTACACCTTC.

The gene calls are TRBV10-3 and TRBJ2-7, with D perhaps given as TRBD1 or TRBD2 (5 bases each). V was trimmed by 4 bases and J by 6 bases, leaving 22 bases between them. This CDR3 comprises 16 residues. CDR1 is ENHRY, CDR2 SYGVKD, per germline. CDR3 nucleotide sequence: TGTGCCATCAGTGGAGGGATCGGGACCGGCACTAGCGAGCAGTACTTC. Translated, it gives CAISGGIGTGTSEQYF.

This clonotype was counted ten times or more. The chain recombines TRBV7-2 with TRBJ1-2, with unresolved D. Trimming cost V 5 bases and J 7 bases, with 20 bases left between them. The CDR3 loop spans 15 amino acids. Germline CDR1 reads SGHTA; CDR2 reads FQGNSA. CDR3 nucleotides: TGTGCCAGCAGCCCAACCAGCCAACCCTGGGGTGGCTACACCTTC. Translating it yields CASSPTSQPWGGYTF.

J is TRBJ1-5 and V is TRBV2; D gene uncertain. V lost 4 bases to trimming and J lost 1 base, with 8 bases between them. Per the germline V gene, CDR1 is SNHLY and CDR2 is FYNNEI. The CDR3 consists of 14 residues. The CDR3 loop reads CASSVGRSNQPQHF. The CDR3 bases are TGTGCCAGCAGTGTTGGTAGGAGCAATCAGCCCCAGCATTTT.

The V gene is TRBV15, the J gene TRBJ2-4, with TRBD2 matching over 10 bases. This CDR3 region has 19 residues. The germline CDR1 and CDR2 sequences are LNHNV and YYDKDF (reference sequence). The J segment lost 0 bases and the V segment lost 0 bases, leaving 8 bases of the junction unmatched. CDR3 amino acids: CATSRDFPSGGLAKNIQYF. In DNA form, the CDR3 reads TGTGCCACCAGCAGAGATTTTCCTAGCGGGGGTCTAGCCAAAAACATTCAGTACTTC.

This clonotype occurred a few times. V gene TRBV29-1 combines with J gene TRBJ1-1; D is ambiguous. The V gene's germline CDR1 is SQVTM and CDR2 ANQGSEA. The CDR3 is made up of 14 amino acids. Trimming cost V 2 bases and J 0 bases, with 10 bases left between them. The CDR3 sequence: CSVEPLEVNTEAFF. The CDR3 DNA follows: TGCAGCGTTGAACCTTTAGAAGTGAACACTGAAGCTTTCTTT.

Ten or more counts support this clonotype. The chain links TRBV5-1 to TRBJ2-3; D is perhaps TRBD2 (5 bases). This CDR3 is built from 15 residues. Germline V lookup: CDR1 SGHRS, CDR2 YFSETQ. V lost 0 bases and J lost 0, with 8 bases in between. The CDR3 reads CASSLGGDSTDTQYF. CDR3 DNA: TGCGCCAGCAGCTTGGGGGGAGATAGCACAGATACGCAGTATTTT.

This clonotype was observed a handful of times. The chain carries TRBV20-1 and TRBJ2-6, with 7 bases fitting TRBD1. V shed 4 bases and J 0 bases; nucleotides not matched to a gene: 6. CDR3 size: 16 residues. In germline, CDR1 is DFQATT, CDR2 SNEGSKA (reference sequence). Written as DNA, the CDR3 is TGCAGTGCTATCCGGGACAGATTCTCTGGGGCCAACGTCCTGACTTTC. Amino acid sequence: CSAIRDRFSGANVLTF.

The V gene is TRBV2, the J gene TRBJ2-3; D perhaps matches TRBD1 (6 bases). V lost 4 bases and J 3 bases, leaving 11 bases between the germline ends. Per the germline V gene, CDR1 is SNHLY and CDR2 is FYNNEI. The CDR3 is 14 residues long. The CDR3 sequence: CASSAGALTDTQYF. CDR3 nucleotides: TGTGCCAGCAGTGCAGGGGCTCTGACAGATACGCAGTATTTT.